These 23 T cell receptor beta chains originate from one sample sequenced in a study of T cell changes during pregnancy in multiple sclerosis. Using immunoSEQ multiplex PCR, the repertoire was profiled, and TCRdb retains in-frame clones only, with some absent. This table holds roughly 88,000 clones, more than 90% found once. The sample consisted of peripheral blood, taken in the first trimester of pregnancy. The receptors here all came from a female donor with multiple sclerosis, enrolled in a pregnancy study.

Worth noting for this clone: This sample also contains other DNA sequences that code for the same CDR3. The gene calls are TRBV5-1 and TRBJ2-3, with TRBD2 as a possible D gene (5 bases). This CDR3 comprises 15 residues. In germline, CDR1 is SGHRS, CDR2 YFSETQ. Between the trimmed V and J ends, which lost 1 base and 1 base, there was a span of 10 bases. The CDR3 coding sequence is TGCGCCAGCAGCTTGAGAGGGTTGGGCACAGATACGCAGTATTTT. Encoded protein: CASSLRGLGTDTQYF.

This sequence joins TRBV14 and TRBJ2-7; TRBD2 is a possible D gene (6 bases). CDR1 and CDR2 (germline): SGHDN, FVKESK. V was clipped by 0 bases and J by 4 bases, with 13 bases between them. The CDR3 covers 15 residues. The chain's CDR3 is CASSQDLTRWYEQYF. CDR3 nucleotides: TGTGCCAGCAGCCAAGATCTGACTAGGTGGTACGAGCAGTACTTC.

The chain carries TRBV4-1 and TRBJ1-1, with D tentatively TRBD1 (5 bases). The CDR3 is made up of 14 amino acids. The V end was cut by 0 bases, the J end by 3 bases, with 8 bases between. The V gene's germline CDR1 is MGHRA and CDR2 YSYEKL. The CDR3 coding sequence is TGCGCCAGCAGCCAAGAGAAAGGGGACACTGAAGCTTTCTTT. It yields the protein CASSQEKGDTEAFF.

V and J are TRBV14 and TRBJ1-2, with D maybe TRBD1 (5 bases). Germline CDR1 SGHDN, CDR2 FVKESK. This CDR3 is 17 amino acids long. Trimming took off 1 base at V and 3 bases at J, with 18 bases between the two ends. CDR3 nucleotide sequence: TGTGCCAGCAGCCAAGGTATCTTAAGGGGATCGGACTATGGCTACACCTTC. Its protein is CASSQGILRGSDYGYTF.

V usage is TRBV5-6 and J usage is TRBJ1-2, with TRBD1 identical over 7 bases. The V gene end was trimmed by 7 bases and the J gene end by 7 bases; junction bases not matched to a gene: 4. Germline V gene data show CDR1 as SGHDT and CDR2 as YYEEEE. The CDR3 consists of 11 residues. CDR3 residues: CASAEGAGYTF. In nucleotides, the CDR3 is TGTGCCAGCGCTGAGGGGGCTGGCTACACCTTC.

The rearrangement uses TRBV5-1 and TRBJ1-2; 10 bases are shared with TRBD1. The CDR3 loop spans 14 amino acids. The V segment lost 5 bases and the J segment 7 bases; nucleotides outside the gene matches: 8. From germline, CDR1 is SGHRS and CDR2 YFSETQ. CDR3 in DNA: TGCGCCAGCAGGGATGGGACAGGGGCAAGTGGCTACACCTTC. Translating it yields CASRDGTGASGYTF.

V is TRBV10-1 and J is TRBJ2-5; TRBD2 matches 9 bases. V lost 3 bases and J lost 2; bases outside the gene matches: 7. The CDR3 loop spans 16 amino acids. The germline V gene encodes CDR1 WNHNN and CDR2 SYGVQD (reference sequence). The CDR3 protein is CASSDQASGMQETQYF. CDR3 DNA sequence: TGCGCCAGCAGTGATCAGGCTAGCGGGATGCAAGAGACCCAGTACTTC.

The chain joins TRBV4-1 to TRBJ2-7, with D possibly TRBD1 on 6 matching bases. Germline V gene lookup returns CDR1 MGHRA and CDR2 YSYEKL. Trimming cost V 2 bases and J 0 bases, with 14 bases left between them. This CDR3 has 16 residues. Here the CDR3 DNA reads TGCGCCAGCAGCCAATCGTGGCAGGGGAGCTCCTACGAGCAGTACTTC. Translated: CASSQSWQGSSYEQYF.

V and J are TRBV10-3 and TRBJ1-2; 10 bases are shared with TRBD1. CDR1 is ENHRY and CDR2 is SYGVKD in the germline V gene. V lost 2 bases to trimming and J lost 8 bases; unmatched junction nucleotides: 5. The CDR3 has 14 residues. The CDR3 region has the DNA TGTGCCATCAGTGAGCCGGGGGACAGGGGAGGCTACACCTTC. Encoded protein: CAISEPGDRGGYTF.

CDR3 sequence reads: CASSQDETGGWNTEAFF. As DNA, the CDR3 is TGCGCCAGCAGCCAAGATGAGACAGGGGGCTGGAACACTGAAGCTTTCTTT. The V gene is TRBV4-1, the J gene TRBJ1-1; TRBD1 matches 10 bases. This CDR3 has 17 amino acids. CDR1 is MGHRA and CDR2 is YSYEKL in the germline V gene. The ends lost 0 bases at V and 1 base at J; junction bases unmatched: 5.

V gene TRBV28 combines with J gene TRBJ1-3; 9 nucleotides line up with TRBD1. Losses at the gene ends were 6 bases for V and 0 bases for J; bases not matched to a gene: 15. The CDR3 totals 19 residues. The V gene's germline CDR1 is MDHEN and CDR2 SYDVKM. The CDR3 DNA is TGTGCCAGCAGGTCGACAGGGGGGCTTCCTTTGAGCTCTGGAAACACCATATATTTT. The encoded protein is CASRSTGGLPLSSGNTIYF.

This sequence joins TRBV19 and TRBJ1-4; D not certain. Germline CDR1 reads LNHDA; CDR2 reads SQIVND (reference sequence). Trimming removed 5 bases at V and 8 bases at J, with 12 bases between. This CDR3 region has 13 residues. The CDR3 bases are TGTGCCAGTAGTCAAGGACTGACCGAAAAACTGTTTTTT. It specifies CASSQGLTEKLFF.

The chain is built from TRBV29-1 and TRBJ2-2; 11 nucleotides agree with TRBD2. V lost 5 bases, J lost 0 bases, and 11 bases stayed unmatched. There are 18 residues in the CDR3. Germline V CDR1 and CDR2: SQVTM, ANQGSEA. The DNA for the CDR3 is TGCAGCGTTCTCGTACTAGCGGGAGAATATGCGAACACCGGGGAGCTGTTTTTT. Translated: CSVLVLAGEYANTGELFF.

V usage is TRBV5-1 and J usage is TRBJ2-1; maybe TRBD1 (6 bases). Germline V CDR1 and CDR2: SGHRS, YFSETQ. The CDR3 is 15 amino acids. Trimming took 4 bases from V and 5 from J, leaving 16 bases between them. The CDR3 loop is CASSPQGRVNNEQFF. DNA for the CDR3: TGCGCCAGCAGCCCACAGGGAAGGGTTAACAATGAGCAGTTCTTC.

This sequence joins TRBV14 and TRBJ2-6; 8 nucleotides match TRBD1. The V and J ends lost 1 base and 0 bases, in that order; junction bases with no gene match: 8. Germline V lookup: CDR1 SGHDN, CDR2 FVKESK. The CDR3 is 19 amino acids. The CDR3 reads CASSQGPGQVLSGANVLTF. DNA of the CDR3: TGTGCCAGCAGCCAAGGACCGGGACAGGTGCTCTCTGGGGCCAACGTCCTGACTTTC.

In DNA, the CDR3 is TGTGCCAGCAGCTTTCCGGGACAGGGTCTCTACGAGCAGTACTTC. Translating it yields CASSFPGQGLYEQYF. The chain recombines TRBV5-4 with TRBJ2-7, with 9 bases matching TRBD1. The germline CDR1 and CDR2 sequences are SGHNT and YYREEE (reference sequence). The CDR3 has 15 amino acids. J was trimmed by 3 bases and V by 2 bases; bases with no gene match: 6.

The J gene is TRBJ2-7, the V gene TRBV12-5; perhaps TRBD2 as D (5 bases). Per the germline V gene, CDR1 is LGHNT and CDR2 is FRNRAP. The CDR3 sequence is 14 residues long. Trimming left V 0 bases short and J 5 bases short, with 11 bases between. In nucleotides, the CDR3 is TGTGCTAGTGGTTTGGTATCGGTCGGGGACGAGCAGTACTTC. As protein: CASGLVSVGDEQYF.

The genes are TRBV5-6 and TRBJ2-7, with 7 bases matching TRBD1. The V gene end was trimmed by 4 bases and the J gene end by 5 bases; junction bases not matched to a gene: 6. The germline V gene encodes CDR1 SGHDT and CDR2 YYEEEE. The CDR3 spans 13 residues. The CDR3 protein is CASSRGQVHEQYF. CDR3 DNA sequence: TGTGCCAGCAGCCGAGGACAGGTCCACGAGCAGTACTTC.

Here the CDR3 reads CASSYEGAPQETQYF. For the CDR3, the DNA is TGTGCCAGCAGTTACGAGGGGGCCCCCCAAGAGACCCAGTACTTC. The chain employs TRBV6-5 and TRBJ2-5; 7 positions match TRBD1. CDR1 and CDR2 from the germline V gene are MNHEY and SVGAGI. Trimming took 2 bases from V and 1 from J; bases not matched to a gene: 4. The CDR3 runs 15 residues.

This chain links TRBV7-7 with TRBJ1-1; TRBD1 agrees at 7 bases. There are 13 residues in the CDR3. Germline V gene lookup returns CDR1 SSHAT and CDR2 FNYEAQ (reference sequence). The V and J ends lost 5 bases and 6 bases, in that order; junction bases with no gene match: 6. CDR3 sequence reads: CASSLTGQSEAFF. Here the CDR3 DNA reads TGTGCCAGCAGCCTGACGGGACAGTCTGAAGCTTTCTTT.

This chain joins TRBV6-5 and TRBJ2-7; 13 bases are a match to TRBD2. Germline V gives CDR1 MNHEY, CDR2 SVGAGI. The CDR3 covers 15 residues. Unmatched junction bases numbered 4, after V lost 6 bases and J lost 2 bases. The DNA of the CDR3 is TGTGCCAGCAGACCTACTAGCGGGAGGGCCTACGAGCAGTACTTC. This translates into CASRPTSGRAYEQYF.

The genes are TRBV7-2 and TRBJ2-2; D is uncertain. Germline V gene sequence: CDR1 SGHTA, CDR2 FQGNSA. The CDR3 totals 15 residues. Trimming stripped 1 base from V and 4 bases from J, with 10 bases between. The CDR3 is CASSLVAKGTGELFF. In DNA form, the CDR3 reads TGTGCCAGCAGCTTAGTAGCTAAAGGCACCGGGGAGCTGTTTTTT.

This clone was found once. This chain links TRBV6-6 with TRBJ2-1; TRBD1 might be the D (6 bases). Germline V CDR1 and CDR2: MNHNY, SVGAGI (reference sequence). Trimming pared 4 bases from V and 0 bases from J, leaving 10 bases between. CDR3 length: 15 residues. CDR3 loop: CASSLDRSSYNEQFF. For the CDR3, the DNA is TGTGCCAGCAGTTTAGACAGGAGCTCCTACAATGAGCAGTTCTTC.